A selection of T cell receptor beta chains follows, all from one sample in a study of human T cells and chemical hapten exposure. TCRdb redid the calling of the RACE reads with MiXCR, one entry per CDR3 protein. The data show approximately 100,000 distinct CDR3 sequences, 11% seen once. The material sequenced was whole blood, taken in connection with sensitization to the hapten diphenylcyclopropenone (DPC). These receptors all stem from a woman aged 40 to 50 with alopecia areata. Some clones in this sample may be carry-over from other donors' samples. Each CDR3 is given with its conserved first and last residue. A D gene is named only where the DNA matches it firmly. Part of the rows lack a size; the others show once, few, many or a class for expanded clones.

D gene | J gene | V gene | clone size | CDR3 protein | CDR3 DNA
NA | TRBJ2-7 | TRBV28 | NA | CASSLEVPTYEQYF | TGTGCCAGCAGCCTTGAGGTCCCCACCTACGAGCAGTACTTC
NA | TRBJ2-5 | TRBV6-6 | NA | CASNMEGRETQYF | TGTGCCAGCAATATGGAGGGGCGAGAGACCCAGTACTTC
NA | TRBJ2-3 | TRBV7-2 | NA | CASSPLRGTDTQYF | TGTGCCAGCAGTCCACTCCGGGGAACAGATACGCAGTATTTT
NA | TRBJ1-1 | TRBV28 | many | CASSPGRATEAFF | TGTGCCAGCAGCCCCGGTAGGGCCACTGAAGCTTTCTTT
TRBD1 | TRBJ1-1 | TRBV18 | NA | CASSSGQAMNTEAFF | TGTGCCAGCTCGTCGGGACAGGCGATGAACACTGAAGCTTTCTTT
NA | TRBJ1-1 | TRBV6-2/TRBV6-3 | NA | CASSYSKSWNEAFF | TGTGCCAGCAGTTACTCGAAGAGCTGGAATGAAGCTTTCTTT
TRBD2 | TRBJ2-1 | TRBV20-1 | NA | CSAHGLAGVNEQFF | TGCAGTGCTCACGGACTAGCGGGAGTCAATGAGCAGTTCTTC
TRBD1 | TRBJ1-3 | TRBV13 | few | CASSLVNSGGAAGNTIYF | TGTGCCAGCAGCTTAGTAAACTCAGGGGGCGCGGCTGGAAACACCATATATTTT
TRBD2 | TRBJ2-5 | TRBV29-1 | many | CSVPWGGGAETQYF | TGCAGCGTCCCCTGGGGCGGGGGGGCCGAGACCCAGTACTTC
NA | TRBJ2-4 | TRBV20-1 | NA | CSARDNRAKNIQYF | TGCAGTGCTAGAGATAACAGGGCCAAAAACATTCAGTACTTC
TRBD1 | TRBJ2-3 | TRBV6-6 | NA | CASSSDRGTDTQYF | TGTGCCAGCAGTTCGGACAGGGGCACAGATACGCAGTATTTT
NA | TRBJ1-3 | TRBV12-3/TRBV12-4 | many | CASSLTGPDTIYF | TGTGCCAGCAGCCTGACAGGTCCTGACACCATATATTTT
TRBD1 | TRBJ1-2 | TRBV4-3 | many | CASSQDDWTGIYGYTF | TGCGCCAGCAGCCAAGATGATTGGACAGGAATCTATGGCTACACCTTC
NA | TRBJ2-5 | TRBV10-1 | few | CASSEDQFLETQYF | TGCGCCAGCAGTGAGGACCAGTTCTTGGAGACCCAGTACTTC
NA | TRBJ1-2 | TRBV20-1 | NA | CSARVPRSRGYTF | TGCAGTGCTAGAGTCCCCCGATCCCGGGGCTACACCTTC
NA | TRBJ1-1 | TRBV6-2/TRBV6-3 | NA | CASRQANTEAFF | TGTGCCAGCAGGCAGGCGAACACTGAAGCTTTCTTT
TRBD1 | TRBJ1-6 | TRBV4-2 | many | CASSDRADSPLHF | TGTGCCAGCAGCGACAGGGCTGATTCACCCCTCCACTTT
TRBD2 | TRBJ2-7 | TRBV3-1 | many | CASSQEGSGASYEQYF | TGTGCCAGCAGCCAAGAGGGCAGCGGGGCCTCCTACGAGCAGTACTTC
NA | TRBJ2-1 | TRBV7-9 | many | CASSPTAGGVQFF | TGTGCCAGCAGTCCCACTGCCGGGGGCGTTCAGTTCTTC
TRBD1 | TRBJ1-1 | TRBV5-6 | NA | CASSRDRGGTEAFF | TGTGCCAGCAGCAGAGACAGGGGGGGCACTGAAGCTTTCTTT
NA | TRBJ1-3 | TRBV7-2 | many | CASTQDNSGNTIYF | TGTGCCAGCACCCAGGACAACTCTGGAAACACCATATATTTT
NA | TRBJ2-7 | TRBV5-1 | few | CASWKTGSYEQYF | TGCGCCAGTTGGAAGACAGGTTCCTACGAGCAGTACTTC
NA | TRBJ1-4 | TRBV3-1 | many | CASSSSGQDEKLFF | TGTGCCAGCAGCTCTTCGGGACAAGACGAAAAACTGTTTTTT
NA | TRBJ2-5 | TRBV29-1 | NA | CSVADLRGETQYF | TGCAGCGTTGCGGACCTCCGGGGAGAGACCCAGTACTTC
NA | TRBJ1-1 | TRBV11-1 | few | CASSILVNTEAFF | TGTGCCAGCAGCATATTGGTAAACACTGAAGCTTTCTTT
TRBD1 | TRBJ1-1 | TRBV9 | few | CASSVVVGGEAFF | TGTGCCAGCAGCGTAGTCGTAGGGGGCGAAGCTTTCTTT
TRBD1 | TRBJ1-1 | TRBV20-1 | many | CSVDRRDTEAFF | TGCAGCGTGGACAGGAGGGACACTGAAGCTTTCTTT
TRBD1 | TRBJ2-3 | TRBV4-1 | many | CASSQDRNTDTQYF | TGCGCCAGCAGCCAGGACAGGAACACAGATACGCAGTATTTT
NA | TRBJ2-1 | TRBV7-2 | NA | CASSRYNEQFF | TGTGCCAGCAGCCGTTACAATGAGCAGTTCTTC
NA | TRBJ2-2 | TRBV2 | few | CASSEDTGELFF | TGTGCCAGCAGTGAGGACACCGGGGAGCTGTTTTTT
TRBD1 | TRBJ1-6 | TRBV19 | many | CASRRGAGQGYNSPLHF | TGTGCCAGTAGAAGGGGAGCGGGACAGGGGTATAATTCACCCCTCCACTTT
TRBD1 | TRBJ1-4 | TRBV6-6 | many | CASSTTRTGGSEKLFF | TGTGCCAGCAGTACGACTAGGACAGGCGGGAGTGAAAAACTGTTTTTT
NA | TRBJ2-3 | TRBV5-1 | NA | CASSLDGVNTQYF | TGCGCCAGCAGCTTGGATGGGGTAAATACGCAGTATTTT
TRBD1 | TRBJ2-7 | TRBV28 | many | CASTDRVNEQYF | TGTGCCAGCACCGACAGGGTAAACGAGCAGTACTTC
NA | TRBJ2-7 | TRBV7-9 | NA | CASLGAPPYEQYF | TGTGCCAGCCTAGGAGCGCCCCCCTACGAGCAGTACTTC
NA | TRBJ2-3 | TRBV7-8 | NA | CASSLAGAATQYF | TGTGCCAGCAGCTTAGCGGGGGCGGCTACGCAGTATTTT
TRBD1 | TRBJ2-2 | TRBV6-2/TRBV6-3 | few | CASTDKTGANTGELFF | TGTGCCAGCACCGACAAGACAGGGGCGAACACCGGGGAGCTGTTTTTT
NA | TRBJ2-5 | TRBV6-1 | NA | CASSEETETIQETQYF | TGTGCCAGCAGTGAAGAAACGGAAACGATACAAGAGACCCAGTACTTC
NA | TRBJ2-7 | TRBV29-1 | few | CSVESQASSYEQYF | TGCAGCGTTGAAAGCCAGGCTAGCTCCTACGAGCAGTACTTC
NA | TRBJ2-2 | TRBV7-8 | many | CASSLGQRAPAGGELFF | TGTGCCAGCAGCTTAGGTCAGCGGGCCCCCGCGGGCGGGGAGCTGTTTTTT
NA | TRBJ2-6 | TRBV6-5 | NA | CASRLGGTAGANVLTF | TGTGCCAGCAGGCTTGGGGGGACAGCTGGGGCCAACGTCCTGACTTTC
NA | TRBJ2-1 | TRBV7-2 | NA | CASSLGRASVEQFF | TGTGCCAGCAGCTTAGGTCGGGCTAGCGTCGAGCAGTTCTTC
NA | TRBJ1-4 | TRBV27 | NA | CASRPTAGAEKLFF | TGTGCCAGCAGGCCGACAGCGGGGGCTGAAAAACTGTTTTTT
NA | TRBJ2-1 | TRBV7-3 | NA | CASSPYPPFNEQFF | TGTGCCAGCAGCCCCTACCCCCCATTCAATGAGCAGTTCTTC
TRBD2 | TRBJ2-7 | TRBV20-1 | NA | CSASRLAGGRAYEQYF | TGCAGTGCTAGCCGATTAGCGGGAGGGAGGGCCTACGAGCAGTACTTC
NA | TRBJ2-7 | TRBV6-1 | NA | CANSEARAGFF | TGTGCCAACAGTGAAGCGAGGGCGGGCTTCTTC
NA | TRBJ2-1 | TRBV5-4 | many | CASSLGGREVNEQFF | TGTGCCAGCAGCTTGGGGGGCAGGGAGGTAAATGAGCAGTTCTTC
TRBD2 | TRBJ2-3 | TRBV18 | many | CASSPPGRASDTQYF | TGTGCCAGCTCACCGCCCGGGAGGGCCTCGGATACGCAGTATTTT
TRBD1 | TRBJ2-6 | TRBV12-3/TRBV12-4 | many | CASSVRQGAPGANVLTF | TGTGCCAGCAGCGTCCGACAGGGCGCACCGGGGGCCAACGTCCTGACTTTC
NA | TRBJ2-1 | TRBV18 | many | CASSPPSSASGYNEQFF | TGTGCCAGCTCACCACCCTCTAGCGCGAGCGGATACAATGAGCAGTTCTTC
NA | TRBJ2-2 | TRBV12-3/TRBV12-4 | NA | CASSWGTGELFF | TGTGCCAGCAGTTGGGGAACCGGGGAGCTGTTTTTT
TRBD2 | TRBJ2-2 | TRBV30 | few | CAWSGTSGALGAGELFF | TGTGCCTGGAGTGGGACTAGCGGAGCCTTAGGGGCCGGGGAGCTGTTTTTT